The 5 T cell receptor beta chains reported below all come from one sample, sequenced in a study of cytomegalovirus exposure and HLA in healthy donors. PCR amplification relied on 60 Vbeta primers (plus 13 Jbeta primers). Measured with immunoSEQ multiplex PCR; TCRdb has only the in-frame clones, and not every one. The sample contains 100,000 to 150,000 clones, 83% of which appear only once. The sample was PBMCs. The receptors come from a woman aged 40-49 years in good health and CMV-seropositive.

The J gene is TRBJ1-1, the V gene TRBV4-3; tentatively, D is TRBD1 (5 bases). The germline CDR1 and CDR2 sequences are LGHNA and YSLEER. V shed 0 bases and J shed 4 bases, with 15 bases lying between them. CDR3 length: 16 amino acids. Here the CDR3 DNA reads TGCGCCAGCAGCCAAGATTCGGCAGGGATGAGCACTGAAGCTTTCTTT. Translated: CASSQDSAGMSTEAFF.

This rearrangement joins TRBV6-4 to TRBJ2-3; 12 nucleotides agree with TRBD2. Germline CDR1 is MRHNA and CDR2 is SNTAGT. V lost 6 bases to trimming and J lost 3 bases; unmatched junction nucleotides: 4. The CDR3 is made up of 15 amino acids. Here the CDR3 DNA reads TGTGCCAGCAGCGGACTAGCGGGAATGACAGATACGCAGTATTTT. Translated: CASSGLAGMTDTQYF.

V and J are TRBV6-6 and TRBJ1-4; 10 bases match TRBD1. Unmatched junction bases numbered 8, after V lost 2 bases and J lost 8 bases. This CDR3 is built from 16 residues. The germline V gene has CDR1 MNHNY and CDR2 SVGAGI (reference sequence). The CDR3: CASSYPLDRGGEKLFF. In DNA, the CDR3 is TGTGCCAGCAGTTACCCGTTGGACAGGGGGGGGGAAAAACTGTTTTTT.

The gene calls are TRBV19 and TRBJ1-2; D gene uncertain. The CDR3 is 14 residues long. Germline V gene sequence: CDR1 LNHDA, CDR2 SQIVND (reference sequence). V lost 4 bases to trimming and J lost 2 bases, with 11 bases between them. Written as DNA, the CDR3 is TGTGCCAGTAGTACCCTGGCCCCCAACTATGGCTACACCTTC. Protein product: CASSTLAPNYGYTF.

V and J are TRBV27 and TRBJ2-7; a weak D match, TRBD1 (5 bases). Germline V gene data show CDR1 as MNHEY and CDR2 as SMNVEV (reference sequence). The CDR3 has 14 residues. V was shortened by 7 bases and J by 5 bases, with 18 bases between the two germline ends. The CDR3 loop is CASTPRGHRNEQYF. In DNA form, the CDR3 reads TGTGCCAGCACCCCACGAGGACATCGGAACGAGCAGTACTTC.